Presented here are 8 T cell receptor beta chains from one specimen sequenced in a study of cytomegalovirus exposure and HLA in healthy donors. The repertoire was sequenced with immunoSEQ multiplex PCR; TCRdb's copy has only in-frame clones and lacks some. The sample lists tens of thousands of clones, 90% occurring once. Sequencing was carried out using PBMCs. These receptors were collected from a man younger than 35 in good health and CMV-seronegative.

This clone was detected once. This chain connects TRBV7-6 to TRBJ2-2, with 9 positions matching TRBD2. Germline CDR1 SGHVS, CDR2 FNYEAQ. This CDR3 is built from 16 residues. Trimming took 5 bases from V and 3 from J; bases not matched to a gene: 7. CDR3 region: CASSRAAGGDTGELFF. For the CDR3, the DNA is TGTGCCAGCAGCCGCGCGGCGGGAGGGGACACCGGGGAGCTGTTTTTT.

The rearrangement links TRBV27 to TRBJ2-3; tentative D call: TRBD2 (6 bases). The CDR3 has 16 residues. The germline CDR1 and CDR2 sequences are MNHEY and SMNVEV (reference sequence). With 4 bases removed from V and 0 bases from J, the gap between germline ends came to 14 bases. Here the CDR3 DNA reads TGTGCCAGCAGTTCTCCCAGCGGGCCGAGCACAGATACGCAGTATTTT. Its translation: CASSSPSGPSTDTQYF.

The CDR3 loop reads CASSLGGLAGGSYEQYF. DNA for the CDR3: TGCGCCAGCAGCTTGGGGGGTTTAGCGGGAGGCTCCTACGAGCAGTACTTC. The genes are TRBV5-1 and TRBJ2-7; TRBD2 matches 10 bases. Looked up from germline, CDR1 is SGHRS and CDR2 is YFSETQ. Trimming removed 0 bases from V and 0 bases from J; junction bases left unmatched: 6. The CDR3 covers 17 residues.

The genes are TRBV7-2 and TRBJ2-1, with D tentatively TRBD2 (7 bases). Trimming left V 5 bases short and J 9 bases short, with 11 bases between. Looked up from germline, CDR1 is SGHTA and CDR2 is FQGNSA. This CDR3 has 12 amino acids. The CDR3 is CASSRGGGEQFF. The DNA of the CDR3 is TGTGCCAGCAGCCGAGGGGGGGGTGAGCAGTTCTTC.

The CDR3 bases are TGTGCCAGCAGCTTCGAGAACGGGTTGAATACGCAGTATTTT. Protein sequence: CASSFENGLNTQYF. This chain joins TRBV5-4 and TRBJ2-3; D ambiguous. CDR1 is SGHNT, CDR2 YYREEE, per germline (reference sequence). V gave up 2 bases and J gave up 7 bases, with 14 bases separating them. The CDR3 is made up of 14 amino acids.

V is TRBV28 and J is TRBJ2-3; 7 bases agree with TRBD2. Germline CDR1 reads MDHEN; CDR2 reads SYDVKM. The CDR3 has 15 residues. The V segment lost 7 bases and the J segment 4 bases; nucleotides outside the gene matches: 11. The CDR3 reads CASNPGGLRADTQYF. CDR3 in DNA: TGTGCCAGCAATCCCGGGGGGTTACGAGCAGATACGCAGTATTTT.

This chain connects TRBV30 to TRBJ1-2; D is ambiguous. The germline gives CDR1 GTSNPN, CDR2 SVGIG (reference sequence). The CDR3 runs to 13 residues. The V gene lost 3 bases and the J gene lost 5 bases, with 13 bases spanning the gap. CDR3 loop: CAWSADTGYGYTF. The CDR3 DNA reads as TGTGCCTGGAGCGCTGACACCGGTTATGGCTACACCTTC.

The chain employs TRBV5-5 and TRBJ2-4; D unresolved. Germline V gene sequence: CDR1 SGHKS, CDR2 YYEKEE (reference sequence). Trimming shortened V by 2 bases and J by 0 bases, and 6 bases separated the two germline ends. The CDR3 totals 14 residues. This chain's CDR3 is CASSFWLAKNIQYF. The CDR3 DNA sequence: TGTGCCAGCAGCTTTTGGCTAGCCAAAAACATTCAGTACTTC. The full variable domain, its missing parts supplied by reference TRBV5-5 and TRBJ2-4, is DAGVTQSPTHLIKTRGQQVTLRCSPISGHKSVSWYQQVLGQGPQFIFQYYEKEERGRGNFPDRFSARQFPNYSSELNVNALLLGDSALYLCASSFWLAKNIQYFGAGTRLSVL.